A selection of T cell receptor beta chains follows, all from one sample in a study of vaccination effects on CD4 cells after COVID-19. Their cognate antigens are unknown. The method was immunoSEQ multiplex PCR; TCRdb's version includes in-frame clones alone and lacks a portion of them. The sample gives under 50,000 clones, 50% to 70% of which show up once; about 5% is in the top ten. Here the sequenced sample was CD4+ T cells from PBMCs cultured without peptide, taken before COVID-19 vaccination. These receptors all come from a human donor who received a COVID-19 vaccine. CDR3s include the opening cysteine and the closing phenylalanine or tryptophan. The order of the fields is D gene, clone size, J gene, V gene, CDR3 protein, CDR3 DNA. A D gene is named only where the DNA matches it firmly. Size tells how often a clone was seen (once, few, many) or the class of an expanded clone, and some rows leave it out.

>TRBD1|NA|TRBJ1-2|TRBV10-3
CATETRDRGGVYGYTF
TGTGCCACCGAAACCCGGGACAGGGGTGGGGTCTATGGCTACACCTTC
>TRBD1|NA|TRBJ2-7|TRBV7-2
CASSGGQGDAYEQYF
TGTGCCAGCAGCGGGGGACAGGGTGATGCCTACGAGCAGTACTTC
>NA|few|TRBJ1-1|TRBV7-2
CASSLEAAATEAFF
TGTGCCAGCAGCTTAGAAGCAGCCGCCACTGAAGCTTTCTTT
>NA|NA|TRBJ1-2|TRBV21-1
CASSKRVNYGYTF
TGTGCCAGCAGCAAGAGGGTTAACTATGGCTACACCTTC
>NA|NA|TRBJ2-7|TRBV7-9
CASSSIIGPQVLGEQYF
TGTGCCAGCAGCTCAATAATAGGGCCCCAGGTACTTGGCGAGCAGTACTTC
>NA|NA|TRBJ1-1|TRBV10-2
CASRSRMNTEAFF
TGCGCCAGCAGAAGCCGTATGAACACTGAAGCTTTCTTT
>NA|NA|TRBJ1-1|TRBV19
CASSIGSGTIEAFF
TGTGCCAGTAGTATAGGCTCCGGGACGATCGAAGCTTTCTTT
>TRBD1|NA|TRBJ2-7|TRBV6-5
CASSGGTGAWSEQYF
TGTGCCAGCAGCGGAGGGACAGGGGCATGGAGCGAGCAGTACTTC
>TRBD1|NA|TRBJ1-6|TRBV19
CASSQTGGSPLHF
TGTGCCAGTAGTCAGACAGGGGGATCACCCCTCCACTTT
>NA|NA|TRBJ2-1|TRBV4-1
CASSQEMGYNEQFF
TGCGCCAGCAGCCAAGAAATGGGATACAATGAGCAGTTCTTC
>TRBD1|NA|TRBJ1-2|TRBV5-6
CASSLDRGLDNYGYTF
TGTGCCAGCAGCTTGGACAGGGGGCTTGATAACTATGGCTACACCTTC
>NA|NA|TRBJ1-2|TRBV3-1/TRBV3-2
CASSHRSLSYGYTF
TGTGCCAGCAGCCATCGGTCCCTTTCTTATGGCTACACCTTC
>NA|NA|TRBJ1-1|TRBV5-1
CASSHSGRDTEAFF
TGCGCCAGCAGTCATTCGGGCAGGGACACTGAAGCTTTCTTT
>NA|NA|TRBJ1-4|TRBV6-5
CASAEAWGGEKLFF
TGTGCCAGCGCGGAGGCATGGGGAGGTGAAAAACTGTTTTTT
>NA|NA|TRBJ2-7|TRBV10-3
CASGVVTGEQYF
TGTGCCTCCGGGGTGGTTACCGGCGAGCAGTACTTC
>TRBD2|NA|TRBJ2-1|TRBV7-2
CASSLVPSGGAGEQFF
TGTGCCAGCAGCTTAGTTCCTAGCGGGGGGGCCGGTGAGCAGTTCTTC
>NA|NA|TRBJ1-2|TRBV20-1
CSASRTDDYGYTF
TGCAGTGCTAGTCGGACAGACGACTATGGCTACACCTTC
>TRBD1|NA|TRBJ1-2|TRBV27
CASSPIPGQRDYGYTF
TGTGCTAGCAGTCCGATTCCGGGACAGCGAGATTATGGCTACACCTTC
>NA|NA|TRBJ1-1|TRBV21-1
CASNTEAFF
TGTGCCAGCAACACTGAAGCTTTCTTT
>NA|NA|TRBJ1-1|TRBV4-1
CASSRGVDTEAFF
TGCGCCAGCAGTCGTGGGGTGGACACTGAAGCTTTCTTT
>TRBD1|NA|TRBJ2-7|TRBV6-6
CASSYPGTGTYEQYF
TGTGCCAGCAGTTACCCCGGGACAGGGACCTACGAGCAGTACTTC
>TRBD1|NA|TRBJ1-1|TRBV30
CAWRGQGTEAFF
TGTGCCTGGAGAGGACAGGGGACTGAAGCTTTCTTT